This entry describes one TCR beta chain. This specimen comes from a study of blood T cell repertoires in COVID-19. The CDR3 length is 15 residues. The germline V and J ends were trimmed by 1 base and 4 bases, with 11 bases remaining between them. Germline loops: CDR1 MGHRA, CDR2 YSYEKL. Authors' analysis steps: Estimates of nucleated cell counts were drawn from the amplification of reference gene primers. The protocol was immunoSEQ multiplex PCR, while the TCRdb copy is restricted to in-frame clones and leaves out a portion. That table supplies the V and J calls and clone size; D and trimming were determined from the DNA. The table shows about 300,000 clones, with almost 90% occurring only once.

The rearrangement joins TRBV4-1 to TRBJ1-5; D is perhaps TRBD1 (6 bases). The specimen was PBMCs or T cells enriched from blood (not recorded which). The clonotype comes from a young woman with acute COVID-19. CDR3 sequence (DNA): TGCGCCAGCAGCCAAGCGGACAGATTAAATCAGCCCCAGCATTTT. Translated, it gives CASSQADRLNQPQHF.